The 26 T cell receptor beta chains below come from one sample, sequenced in a study of T cells in women clearing cervical HPV infection. Sequencing used immunoSEQ multiplex PCR; TCRdb keeps in-frame clones, though not all of them. This table lists some 43,000 clones. The sequencing sample was made of blood buffy coat. The receptors derive from a woman between 18 and 75 years old with a cervical HPV16 infection that either progressed to CIN3+ or cleared (not recorded which).

Concerning this clone: The sequenced fragment ends 3 residues before the CDR3 boundary, so the rest is inferred from the germline J gene. V usage is TRBV7-9 and J usage is TRBJ2-4, with D unclear. CDR3 length equals 13 residues. CDR1 is SEHNR, CDR2 FQNEAQ, per germline (reference sequence). The sequenced CDR3 bases are TGTGCCAGCAGCTTCGACGGAAACTATGGT. Its translation is CASSFDGNYG. The CDR3 in full is CASSFDGNYGQYF.

On this clone itself: One end of the junction does not line up with germline, which may come from a read error. Read data end 3 residues before the CDR3 end; the end is taken from the germline J gene. This same CDR3 is encoded by further DNA sequences in the sample. The V and J genes are TRBV2 and TRBJ1-3, with a weak D call TRBD1 (5 bases). CDR3 length: 14 amino acids. Germline V CDR1 and CDR2: SNHLY, FYNNEI. The CDR3: CASSSRDAGNTIYF. Partial CDR3 DNA: TGTGCCAGCAGTTCCAGGGATGCTGGAAACACG.

Details on this clone: The read finishes 3 residues shy of the CDR3 end, and the germline J gene is used to complete it. The chain couples TRBV7-9 to TRBJ2-3; D might be TRBD2 (6 bases). The germline V gene has CDR1 SEHNR and CDR2 FQNEAQ (reference sequence). This CDR3 contains 15 residues. This CDR3 reads CASSSLAVIGETQYF. Incomplete CDR3 DNA: TGTGCCAGCAGCTCACTAGCAGTGATTGGGGAGACG.

As to this clone: The read stops 3 residues short of the end of the CDR3; the missing end is completed from the germline J gene. The chain employs TRBV2 and TRBJ2-7; TRBD2 aligns across 7 bases. The V gene end was trimmed by 7 bases and the J gene end by 0 bases; junction bases not matched to a gene: 9. Germline V gene sequence: CDR1 SNHLY, CDR2 FYNNEI. This CDR3 region has 15 residues. CDR3 DNA, as far as it was read: TGTGCCAGCATTACGACCGGGGGGAGCTCCTACGAG. Translation gives CASITTGGSSYE. The entire CDR3 sequence reads CASITTGGSSYEQYF.

Note on this clone: With the read ending 3 residues before the CDR3 end, the germline J gene is used to fill in that end. The chain combines TRBV5-1 with TRBJ2-3; TRBD1 matches at 10 bases. The CDR3 is 15 amino acids. Germline lookup yields CDR1 SGHRS and CDR2 YFSETQ. CDR3 DNA (partial): TGCGCCAGCAGCTTACAATCCGGACAGGGGGAGACG. Its translation: CASSLQSGQGET. The entire CDR3 is CASSLQSGQGETQYF.

A remark on this clone: The read falls 3 residues short of the CDR3 end, and the missing part is taken from the germline J gene. The chain uses TRBV19 and TRBJ1-1, with D tentatively TRBD1 (5 bases). The germline gives CDR1 LNHDA, CDR2 SQIVND (reference sequence). Trimming cost V 7 bases and J 6 bases, with 21 bases left between them. The length of the CDR3 is 15 residues. CDR3 DNA (partial): TGTGCCAGTAAAACAACGACGTCCGGGGGATCTGAA. It encodes CASKTTTSGGSE. The complete CDR3 sequence is CASKTTTSGGSEAFF.

About this clone itself: The read is 3 residues too short to cover the CDR3 end, so that end is filled in from the germline J gene. The chain couples TRBV14 to TRBJ2-3; D unclear. The CDR3 runs to 13 residues. V was cut by 1 base and J by 6 bases, with 8 bases left in between. Germline values: CDR1 SGHDN, CDR2 FVKESK. Incomplete CDR3 DNA: TGTGCCAGCAGCCAAGTTCGTGCGGATACG. Protein sequence: CASSQVRADT. The full CDR3 reads CASSQVRADTQYF. The whole variable domain, remainder taken from reference TRBV14 and TRBJ2-3, is EAGVTQFPSHSVIEKGQTVTLRCDPISGHDNLYWYRRVMGKEIKFLLHFVKESKQDESGMPNNRFLAERTGGTYSTLKVQPAELEDSGVYFCASSQVRADTQYFGPGTRLTVL.

Points on this clone: The read gets to within 3 residues of the CDR3 end, and the germline J gene fills in the rest. This chain connects TRBV18 to TRBJ1-5; 7 positions agree with TRBD1. The CDR3 sequence is 14 residues long. V lost 4 bases and J lost 7; bases outside the gene matches: 7. CDR1 KGHSH and CDR2 LQKENI come from the germline V gene. CDR3 amino acids: CASSLTGTDQPQHF. The CDR3 DNA, read in part, is TGTGCCAGCTCACTGACCGGGACAGACCAGCCC.

A note on this clone: The CDR3 end falls 3 residues outside the read, so it is completed with the germline J gene. The chain employs TRBV6-2 or TRBV6-3 and TRBJ2-3; 10 nucleotides align to TRBD1. The CDR3 loop spans 17 amino acids. V lost 2 bases to trimming and J lost 6 bases; unmatched junction nucleotides: 11. Germline lookup yields CDR1 MNHEY and CDR2 SVGEGT. CDR3 residues: CASSYNLGDRGLDTQYF. The CDR3 bases that were read are TGTGCCAGCAGTTACAACCTTGGGGACAGGGGTCTGGATACG.

Concerning this clone itself: The read halts 3 residues ahead of the CDR3 end, with the missing end drawn from the germline J gene. The chain recombines TRBV20-1 with TRBJ1-5; no clear D gene. Germline loops: CDR1 DFQATT, CDR2 SNEGSKA (reference sequence). V lost 3 bases and J 4 bases, leaving 16 bases between the germline ends. The CDR3 is 15 amino acids. CDR3 sequence: CSASPFAGENQPQHF. The sequenced part of the CDR3 DNA is TGCAGTGCTAGTCCCTTCGCGGGAGAGAATCAGCCC.

For this clone: The read gets to within 3 residues of the CDR3 end, and the germline J gene fills in the rest. The chain is built from TRBV11-2 and TRBJ2-1; tentative D call: TRBD1 (6 bases). Germline lookup yields CDR1 SGHAT and CDR2 FQNNGV. The length of the CDR3 is 15 residues. Trimming removed 2 bases at V and 9 bases at J, with 17 bases between. Here the CDR3 reads CASSLNIGRGPEQFF. Incomplete CDR3 DNA: TGTGCCAGCAGCTTAAATATAGGCAGGGGTCCTGAG.

Concerning this clone: The read ends 3 residues before the CDR3 terminus; that terminus is restored from the germline J gene. The chain employs TRBV28 and TRBJ2-3; TRBD1 agrees at 10 bases. This CDR3 is built from 17 residues. Germline CDR1 and CDR2: MDHEN and SYDVKM. Losses at the gene ends were 4 bases for V and 2 bases for J; bases not matched to a gene: 9. The CDR3 bases that were read are TGTGCCAGCAGTTCGACAGGGGGCAATCTTCCCACAGATACG. Protein product: CASSSTGGNLPTDT. The complete CDR3 protein is CASSSTGGNLPTDTQYF.

A remark on this clone: From the germline J gene comes the end of the CDR3, since the read stops 3 residues before it. V gene TRBV19 combines with J gene TRBJ2-7; a possible D gene is TRBD2 (6 bases). CDR1 LNHDA and CDR2 SQIVND come from the germline V gene (reference sequence). Trimming removed 1 base at V and 3 bases at J, with 13 bases between. CDR3 length: 15 residues. Incomplete CDR3 DNA: TGTGCCAGTAGTATAGGCGGGGTAGGGTTCTACGAG. Encoded protein: CASSIGGVGFYE. In full, the CDR3 is CASSIGGVGFYEQYF.

A note on this clone: The read finishes 3 residues shy of the CDR3 end, and the germline J gene is used to complete it. The chain recombines TRBV9 with TRBJ2-3; 10 bases align to TRBD2. The CDR3 is made up of 16 amino acids. CDR1 SGDLS and CDR2 YYNGEE come from the germline V gene. J lost 4 bases, V lost 4 bases, and 9 bases had no gene match. CDR3 bases read: TGTGCCAGCAGCACCAGAGCGGGGGGGCCAGCAGATACG. This encodes CASSTRAGGPADT. The full CDR3 is CASSTRAGGPADTQYF. The full variable domain, with the rest looked up from reference TRBV9 and TRBJ2-3, is DSGVTQTPKHLITATGQRVTLRCSPRSGDLSVYWYQQSLDQGLQFLIQYYNGEERAKGNILERFSAQQFPDLHSELNLSSLELGDSALYFCASSTRAGGPADTQYFGPGTRLTVL.

Concerning this clone: Coverage ceases 3 residues before the CDR3 finishes, and the germline J gene fills in the end. This sequence joins TRBV7-9 and TRBJ2-2; no clear D. From germline, CDR1 is SEHNR and CDR2 FQNEAQ (reference sequence). This CDR3 region has 14 residues. The sequenced CDR3 bases are TGTGCCAGCAGCTTTATAACAACTAATGAAAAG. Residues: CASSFITTNEK. The full CDR3 sequence reads CASSFITTNEKLFF.

Comment on this clone: The CDR3 end is not reached by the read, which stops 3 residues before it; the germline J gene fills it in. The chain recombines TRBV20-1 with TRBJ1-5; maybe TRBD1 (6 bases). In germline, CDR1 is DFQATT, CDR2 SNEGSKA (reference sequence). Trimming pared 0 bases from V and 0 bases from J, leaving 18 bases between. This CDR3 is built from 18 residues. CDR3 residues: CSARDRQESGYSNQPQHF. CDR3 bases read: TGCAGTGCTAGAGATCGACAGGAGTCCGGATATAGCAATCAGCCC.

On this clone: The read terminates 3 residues before the CDR3 end, so the remaining end is supplied by the germline J gene. Other nucleotide sequences in the sample specify the same CDR3. The J gene is TRBJ2-7, the V gene TRBV20-1; D is uncertain. The V gene lost 0 bases and the J gene lost 3 bases, with 3 bases spanning the gap. Germline V CDR1 and CDR2: DFQATT, SNEGSKA (reference sequence). This CDR3 spans 11 amino acids. The DNA read from the CDR3 is TGCAGTGCTAGAGATATCTACGAG. It encodes CSARDIYE. The whole CDR3 region reads CSARDIYEQYF.

To note about this clone: From the germline J gene comes the end of the CDR3, since the read stops 3 residues before it. The V call is TRBV2, the J call TRBJ1-5; 7 bases are a match to TRBD1. The CDR3 is 14 residues long. J was trimmed by 9 bases and V by 7 bases; bases with no gene match: 12. Germline V gene lookup returns CDR1 SNHLY and CDR2 FYNNEI. CDR3 DNA (partial): TGTGCCAGCATGGGGGACAGTAGGTCGGGGCCC. Translation gives CASMGDSRSGP. The CDR3 reads in full as CASMGDSRSGPQHF.

Points on this clone: Coverage ceases 3 residues before the CDR3 finishes, and the germline J gene fills in the end. This chain uses TRBV11-2 with TRBJ2-3, with 9 bases identical to TRBD2. Trimming removed 1 base from V and 5 bases from J; junction bases left unmatched: 4. This CDR3 region has 15 residues. Germline CDR1 is SGHAT and CDR2 is FQNNGV. Partial CDR3 DNA: TGTGCCAGCAGCTTAGTAAGCGGGGGGCGAGATACG. The encoded protein is CASSLVSGGRDT. Given in full, the CDR3 is CASSLVSGGRDTQYF.

With regard to this clone: From the germline J gene comes the end of the CDR3, since the read stops 3 residues before it. The chain combines TRBV5-1 with TRBJ2-2, with 8 bases fitting TRBD1. V lost 0 bases to trimming and J lost 5 bases; unmatched junction nucleotides: 6. The CDR3 spans 16 residues. Germline V lookup: CDR1 SGHRS, CDR2 YFSETQ. CDR3 DNA, as far as it was read: TGCGCCAGCAGCTTGGAGCCAGGGGGCGAAACCGGGGAG. Translation gives CASSLEPGGETGE. The CDR3 in its entirety is CASSLEPGGETGELFF.

Worth noting for this clone: The read terminates 3 residues before the CDR3 end, so the remaining end is supplied by the germline J gene. This sample includes further DNA sequences coding for the same CDR3. The chain couples TRBV19 to TRBJ1-3, with D possibly being TRBD1 (6 bases). The germline gives CDR1 LNHDA, CDR2 SQIVND (reference sequence). CDR3 length equals 18 residues. Deletions cut 7 bases from V and 0 bases from J, with 22 bases between. Incomplete CDR3 DNA: TGTGCCAGTACCCTCTTTGAAACAGGGAAAGGCTCTGGAAACACC. Translating it yields CASTLFETGKGSGNT. The full CDR3 is CASTLFETGKGSGNTIYF.

Partial CDR3 DNA: TGTGCCAGCAGTGAAGCCCCTAGCGGGGGAACTTTAGGTACG. It translates to CASSEAPSGGTLGT. The complete CDR3 sequence is CASSEAPSGGTLGTQYF. The gene calls are TRBV6-1 and TRBJ2-3; TRBD2 matches 10 bases. The CDR3 end is not reached by the read, which stops 3 residues before it; the germline J gene fills it in. Germline V gives CDR1 MNHNS, CDR2 SASEGT. This CDR3 comprises 17 residues. V gave up 0 bases and J gave up 8 bases; unmatched junction bases: 11.

To note about this clone: The read finishes 3 residues shy of the CDR3 end, and the germline J gene is used to complete it. The chain employs TRBV5-1 and TRBJ1-6, with 9 nucleotides matching TRBD1. This CDR3 has 17 residues. Trimming at V came to 2 bases and at J to 8 bases, leaving 11 bases not matched to a gene. From germline, CDR1 is SGHRS and CDR2 YFSETQ. CDR3 bases read: TGCGCCAGCAGCTTACCCGGGACAGGGAGTAAACATTCACCC. Its translation: CASSLPGTGSKHSP. The entire CDR3 protein is CASSLPGTGSKHSPLHF.

In regard to this clone: Read data end 3 residues before the CDR3 end; the end is taken from the germline J gene. The genes are TRBV2 and TRBJ1-3, with D unresolved. Trimming stripped 6 bases from V and 7 bases from J, with 4 bases between. Germline V gene data show CDR1 as SNHLY and CDR2 as FYNNEI. The CDR3 sequence is 10 residues long. CDR3 DNA, as far as it was read: TGTGCCAGCAGAGGGAACACC. Translating it yields CASRGNT. The CDR3 in full is CASRGNTIYF.

With respect to this clone: The read ends 3 residues early relative to the CDR3; the germline J gene fills the gap. The V and J genes are TRBV5-1 and TRBJ1-2; D uncertain. Germline loops: CDR1 SGHRS, CDR2 YFSETQ. Trimming removed 0 bases at V and 0 bases at J, with 9 bases between. CDR3 length equals 15 residues. The CDR3 DNA, read in part, is TGCGCCAGCAGCTTGGAACGAGGGCCTAACTATGGC. Encoded protein: CASSLERGPNYG. In full, the CDR3 is CASSLERGPNYGYTF.

With regard to this clone: The read finishes 3 residues shy of the CDR3 end, and the germline J gene is used to complete it. The chain has TRBV4-1 and TRBJ2-3; possible D gene TRBD1, 6 bases. This CDR3 has 16 residues. CDR1 is MGHRA and CDR2 is YSYEKL in the germline V gene. Between the trimmed V and J ends, which lost 3 bases and 2 bases, there was a span of 15 bases. CDR3 DNA, as far as it was read: TGCGCCAGCAGCCACAATTTGGGGGCACCCACAGATACG. This sequence encodes CASSHNLGAPTDT. The whole CDR3 sequence is CASSHNLGAPTDTQYF.